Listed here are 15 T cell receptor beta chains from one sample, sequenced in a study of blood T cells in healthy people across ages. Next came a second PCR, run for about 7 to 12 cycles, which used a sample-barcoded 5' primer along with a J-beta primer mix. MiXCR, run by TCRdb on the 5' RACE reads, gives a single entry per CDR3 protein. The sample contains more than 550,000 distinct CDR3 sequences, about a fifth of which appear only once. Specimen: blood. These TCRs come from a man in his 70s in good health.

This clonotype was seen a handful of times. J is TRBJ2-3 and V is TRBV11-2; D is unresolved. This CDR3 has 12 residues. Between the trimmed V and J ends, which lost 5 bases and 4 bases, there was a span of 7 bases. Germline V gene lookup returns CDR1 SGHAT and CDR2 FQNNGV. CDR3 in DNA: TGTGCCAGCAGCCCTCAATCAGATACGCAGTATTTT. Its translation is CASSPQSDTQYF. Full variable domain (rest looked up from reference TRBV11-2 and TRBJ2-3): EAGVAQSPRYKIIEKRQSVAFWCNPISGHATLYWYQQILGQGPKLLIQFQNNGVVDDSQLPKDRFSAERLKGVDSTLKIQPAKLEDSAVYLCASSPQSDTQYFGPGTRLTVL.

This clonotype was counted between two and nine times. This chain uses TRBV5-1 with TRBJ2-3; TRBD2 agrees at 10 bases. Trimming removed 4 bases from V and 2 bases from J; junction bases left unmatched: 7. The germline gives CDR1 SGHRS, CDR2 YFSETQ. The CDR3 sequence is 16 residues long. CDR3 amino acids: CASSTGLATFTDTQYF. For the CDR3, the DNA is TGCGCCAGCAGCACGGGACTAGCGACATTCACAGATACGCAGTATTTT.

CDR3 loop: CASSLAQGPVAEQFF. The CDR3 nucleotides read TGCGCCAGCAGCTTGGCACAGGGACCGGTCGCGGAGCAGTTCTTC. The chain combines TRBV5-1 with TRBJ2-1; tentatively, D is TRBD1 (6 bases). Per germline, CDR1 SGHRS and CDR2 YFSETQ. Trimming cost V 0 bases and J 10 bases, with 17 bases left between them. CDR3 length equals 15 residues.

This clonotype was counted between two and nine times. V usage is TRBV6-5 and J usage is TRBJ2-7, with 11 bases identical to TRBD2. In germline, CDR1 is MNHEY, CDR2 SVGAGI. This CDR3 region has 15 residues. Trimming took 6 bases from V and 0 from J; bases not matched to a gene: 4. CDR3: CASRGLAENSYEQYF. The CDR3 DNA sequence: TGTGCCAGCAGGGGACTAGCGGAAAACTCCTACGAGCAGTACTTC.

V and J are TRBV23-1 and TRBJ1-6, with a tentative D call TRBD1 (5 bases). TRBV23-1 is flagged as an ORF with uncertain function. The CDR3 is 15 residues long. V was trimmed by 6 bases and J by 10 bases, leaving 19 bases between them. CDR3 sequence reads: CASRNPRQILSPLHF. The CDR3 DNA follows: TGCGCCAGCAGGAACCCCAGACAGATCCTCTCACCCCTCCACTTT.

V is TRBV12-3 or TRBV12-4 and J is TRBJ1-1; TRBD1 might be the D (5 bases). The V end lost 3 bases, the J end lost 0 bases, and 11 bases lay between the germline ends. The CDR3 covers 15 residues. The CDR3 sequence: CASSFSPGLNTEAFF. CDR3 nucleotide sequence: TGTGCCAGCAGTTTTAGTCCAGGGTTGAACACTGAAGCTTTCTTT.

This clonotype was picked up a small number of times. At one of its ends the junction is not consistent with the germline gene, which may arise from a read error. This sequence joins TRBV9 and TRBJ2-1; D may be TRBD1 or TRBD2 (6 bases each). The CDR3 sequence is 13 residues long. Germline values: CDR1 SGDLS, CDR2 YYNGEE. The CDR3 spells CASSPQRGVEQLF. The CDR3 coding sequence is TGTGCCAGCAGCCCACAGAGGGGGGTTGAGCAGCTCTTC.

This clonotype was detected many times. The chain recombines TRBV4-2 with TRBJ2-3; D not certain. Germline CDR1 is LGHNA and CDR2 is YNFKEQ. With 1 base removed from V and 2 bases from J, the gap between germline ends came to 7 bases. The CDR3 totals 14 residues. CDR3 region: CASSQGAVTDTQYF. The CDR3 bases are TGTGCCAGCAGCCAAGGGGCCGTCACAGATACGCAGTATTTT.

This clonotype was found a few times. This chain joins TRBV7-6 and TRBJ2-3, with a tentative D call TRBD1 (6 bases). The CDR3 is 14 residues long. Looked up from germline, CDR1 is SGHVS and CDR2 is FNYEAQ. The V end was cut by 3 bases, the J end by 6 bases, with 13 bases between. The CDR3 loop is CASSFSLRGDTQYF. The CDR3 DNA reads TGTGCCAGCAGCTTTTCCCTGAGGGGGGATACGCAGTATTTT.

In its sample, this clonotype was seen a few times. The CDR3 sequence is CSAKIGGRHTTDTQYF. CDR3 DNA sequence: TGCAGTGCTAAAATCGGGGGGCGGCATACCACAGATACGCAGTATTTT. This chain connects TRBV20-1 to TRBJ2-3, with D possibly matching TRBD2 (7 bases). This CDR3 has 16 residues. CDR1 is DFQATT, CDR2 SNEGSKA, per germline (reference sequence). Trimming removed 4 bases at V and 2 bases at J, with 19 bases between.

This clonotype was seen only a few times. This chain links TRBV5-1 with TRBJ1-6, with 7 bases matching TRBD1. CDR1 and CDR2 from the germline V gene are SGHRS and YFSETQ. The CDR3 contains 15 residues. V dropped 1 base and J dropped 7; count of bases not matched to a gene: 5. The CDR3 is CASSLTGTVNSPLHF. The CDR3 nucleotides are TGCGCCAGCAGCTTGACCGGGACAGTGAATTCACCCCTCCACTTT.

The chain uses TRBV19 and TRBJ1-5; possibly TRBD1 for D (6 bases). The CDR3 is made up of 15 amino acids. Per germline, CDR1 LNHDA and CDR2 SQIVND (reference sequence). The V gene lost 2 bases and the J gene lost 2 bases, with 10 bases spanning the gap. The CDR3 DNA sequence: TGTGCCAGTAGTATATCAGGGGATGGCAATCAGCCCCAGCATTTT. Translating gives CASSISGDGNQPQHF.

Here the CDR3 reads CASSVGNRGQHYGYTF. DNA of the CDR3: TGTGCCAGCAGCGTAGGAAACAGGGGGCAACACTATGGCTACACCTTC. The chain links TRBV9 to TRBJ1-2, with 9 bases aligning to TRBD1. Germline V gives CDR1 SGDLS, CDR2 YYNGEE. This CDR3 region has 16 residues. The junction had 6 bases not matched to a gene; V was cut back by 0 bases and J by 3 bases.

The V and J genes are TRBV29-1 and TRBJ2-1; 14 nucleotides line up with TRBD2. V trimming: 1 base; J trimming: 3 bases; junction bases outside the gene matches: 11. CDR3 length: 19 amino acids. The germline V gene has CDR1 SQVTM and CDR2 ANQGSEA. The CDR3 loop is CSVEAGLAGAPHYYNEQFF. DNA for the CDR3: TGCAGCGTTGAAGCGGGACTAGCGGGAGCCCCCCACTACTACAATGAGCAGTTCTTC.

DNA of the CDR3: TGCAGTGCTAGAGATTGGAGGGCCTGGGATCAGCCCCAGCATTTT. Amino acids: CSARDWRAWDQPQHF. The V call is TRBV20-1, the J call TRBJ1-5; D gene unclear. The CDR3 runs 15 residues. Germline values: CDR1 DFQATT, CDR2 SNEGSKA (reference sequence). Trimming removed 0 bases from V and 5 bases from J, with 14 bases in between.